Shown below are 6 T cell receptor beta chains from a single sample sequenced in a study of CD8 T cells in ankylosing spondylitis. TCRdb re-called the 5' RACE reads through MiXCR, storing one row per CDR3 protein. The data contain approximately 90,000 distinct CDR3 sequences, roughly 8.3% of them singletons. The sequenced material came from blood, either unsorted or a sorted T cell fraction (not recorded which). The receptor source for this set is a male donor with ankylosing spondylitis or in good health (not recorded which).

This clonotype was picked up a small number of times. A much larger clone sits a single nucleotide away, making a read error possible. DNA for the CDR3: TGTACCACCAGCAGAAGTTTCAATGAGCAGTTCTTC. It translates to CTTSRSFNEQFF. The chain carries TRBV15 and TRBJ2-1; D gene ambiguous. Germline loops: CDR1 LNHNV, CDR2 YYDKDF (reference sequence). The CDR3 runs to 12 residues.

This clonotype was seen a few times. The chain combines TRBV4-3 with TRBJ2-7; no clear D gene. The CDR3 totals 16 residues. Germline assignment: CDR1 LGHNA and CDR2 YSLEER. V was pared by 0 bases and J by 2 bases, with 14 bases between. The CDR3 loop reads CASSQDLRLTTYEQYF. DNA for the CDR3: TGCGCCAGCAGCCAAGATTTAAGGCTTACTACCTACGAGCAGTACTTC.

The sample holds many counts of this clonotype. V and J are TRBV9 and TRBJ2-5, with D maybe TRBD2 (6 bases). V lost 0 bases and J 2 bases, leaving 20 bases between the germline ends. The CDR3 is made up of 18 amino acids. Germline CDR1 reads SGDLS; CDR2 reads YYNGEE. CDR3 bases: TGTGCCAGCAGCGTAGATGGAAGAAGCGGGTGGCCTCAAGAGACCCAGTACTTC. Translated: CASSVDGRSGWPQETQYF.

There are many counts of this clonotype. Here the CDR3 DNA reads TGCAGTGCTAGGGAATTGCCCCTCAATCAGCCCCAGCATTTT. Translated: CSARELPLNQPQHF. The chain carries TRBV20-1 and TRBJ1-5; no definite D call. V gave up 3 bases and J gave up 3 bases, with 12 bases separating them. Germline CDR1 and CDR2: DFQATT and SNEGSKA (reference sequence). The CDR3 contains 14 residues.

This clonotype was found a few times. The chain joins TRBV11-1 to TRBJ2-2; D is unresolved. The V gene lost 0 bases and the J gene lost 6 bases, with 20 bases spanning the gap. CDR3 length equals 18 residues. CDR1 and CDR2 (germline): SGHAT, FQDESV (reference sequence). The CDR3, as DNA: TGTGCCAGCAGCTTAGCCGCTTATATGGCTGTGGTCGCCGGGGAGCTGTTTTTT. This translates into CASSLAAYMAVVAGELFF.

This chain uses TRBV12-3 or TRBV12-4 with TRBJ2-5; no clear D. V lost 2 bases and J 2 bases, leaving 6 bases between the germline ends. This CDR3 region has 13 residues. CDR3: CASSLYTQETQYF. CDR3 sequence (DNA): TGTGCCAGCAGTTTATATACTCAAGAGACCCAGTACTTC.